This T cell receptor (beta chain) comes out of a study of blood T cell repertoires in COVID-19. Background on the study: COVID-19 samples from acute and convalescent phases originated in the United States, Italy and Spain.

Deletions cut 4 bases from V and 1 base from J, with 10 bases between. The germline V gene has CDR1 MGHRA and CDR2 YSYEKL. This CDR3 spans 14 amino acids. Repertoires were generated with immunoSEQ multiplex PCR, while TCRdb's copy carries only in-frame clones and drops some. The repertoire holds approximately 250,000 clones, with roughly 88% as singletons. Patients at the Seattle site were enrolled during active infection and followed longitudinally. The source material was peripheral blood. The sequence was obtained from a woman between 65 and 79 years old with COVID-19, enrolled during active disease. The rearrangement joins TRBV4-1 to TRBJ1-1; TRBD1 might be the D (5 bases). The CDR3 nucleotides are TGCGCCAGCAGCCGTCGGGGGGAGAACACTGAAGCTTTCTTT. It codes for CASSRRGENTEAFF.